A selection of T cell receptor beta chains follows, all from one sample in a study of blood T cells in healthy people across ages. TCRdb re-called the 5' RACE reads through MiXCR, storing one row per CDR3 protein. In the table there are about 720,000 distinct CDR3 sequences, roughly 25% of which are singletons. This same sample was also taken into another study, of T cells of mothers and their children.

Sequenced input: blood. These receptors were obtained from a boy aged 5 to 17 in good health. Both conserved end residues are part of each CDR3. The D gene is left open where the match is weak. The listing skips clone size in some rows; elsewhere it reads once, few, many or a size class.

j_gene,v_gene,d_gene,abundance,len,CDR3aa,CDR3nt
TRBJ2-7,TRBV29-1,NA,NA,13,CSVLRTSSYEQYF,TGCAGCGTCCTCAGAACGAGCTCCTACGAGCAGTACTTC
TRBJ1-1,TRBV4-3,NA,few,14,CASSQDLAPDEAFF,TGCGCCAGCAGCCAAGATTTAGCCCCGGATGAAGCTTTCTTT
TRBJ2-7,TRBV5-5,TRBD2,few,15,CASGVGTSGLYEQYF,TGTGCCAGCGGAGTCGGGACTAGCGGCCTCTACGAGCAGTACTTC
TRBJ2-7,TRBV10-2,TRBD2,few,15,CASKGLAGGSYEQYF,TGCGCCAGCAAGGGGCTAGCGGGGGGCTCCTACGAGCAGTACTTC
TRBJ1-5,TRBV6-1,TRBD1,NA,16,CASTTQRTGVGQPQHF,TGTGCCAGCACAACTCAAAGGACAGGGGTGGGCCAGCCCCAGCATTTT
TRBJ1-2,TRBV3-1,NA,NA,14,CASSQDRKGYGYTF,TGTGCCAGCAGCCAAGATCGGAAGGGCTATGGCTACACCTTC
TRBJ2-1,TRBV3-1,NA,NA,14,CASRPQTIADEQFF,TGTGCCAGCAGGCCGCAGACTATAGCCGATGAGCAGTTCTTC
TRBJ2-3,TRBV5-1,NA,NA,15,CASSSRGFGADTQYF,TGCGCCAGCAGCTCCCGGGGGTTTGGCGCAGATACGCAGTATTTT
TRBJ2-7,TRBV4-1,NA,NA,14,CASSQGAGPYEQYF,TGCGCCAGCAGCCAGGGGGCAGGTCCCTACGAGCAGTACTTC
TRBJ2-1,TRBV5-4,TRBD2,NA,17,CASSLNLREGPYNEQFF,TGTGCCAGCAGCTTGAACCTGCGGGAGGGGCCTTACAATGAGCAGTTCTTC
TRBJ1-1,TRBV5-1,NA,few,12,CASGEFNTEAFF,TGCGCCAGCGGAGAGTTTAACACTGAAGCTTTCTTT
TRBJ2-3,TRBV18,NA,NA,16,CASSPVALPNPDTQYF,TGTGCCAGCTCACCAGTCGCACTCCCGAACCCAGATACGCAGTATTTT
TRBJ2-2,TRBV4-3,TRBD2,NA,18,CASSQGASGRALTGELFF,TGCGCCAGCAGCCAAGGGGCTAGCGGGAGGGCTCTCACCGGGGAGCTGTTTTTT
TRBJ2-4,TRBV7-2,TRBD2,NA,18,CASSLTSGLAGEKNIQYF,TGTGCCAGCAGCTTAACCTCGGGACTAGCGGGAGAGAAAAACATTCAGTACTTC
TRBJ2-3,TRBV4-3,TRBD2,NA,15,CASSQSGGHTDTQYF,TGCGCCAGCAGCCAAAGCGGGGGCCACACAGATACGCAGTATTTT
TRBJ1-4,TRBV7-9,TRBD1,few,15,CASSPGTANPEKLFF,TGTGCCAGCAGCCCCGGGACAGCTAATCCAGAAAAACTGTTTTTT
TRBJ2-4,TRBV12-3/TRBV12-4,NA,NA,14,CASSFWGSKNIQYF,TGTGCCAGCAGTTTTTGGGGAAGTAAAAACATTCAGTACTTC
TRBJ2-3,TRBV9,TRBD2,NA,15,CASSASGSMSDTQYF,TGTGCCAGCAGCGCTAGCGGGAGTATGTCAGATACGCAGTATTTT